One and the same sample provided the 18 T cell receptor beta chains below, sequenced in a study of CD8 T cells in Susac syndrome. With random hexamers, about 0.45 to 1 ug RNA was reverse transcribed. TCRdb reprocessed the immunoSEQ multiplex PCR reads with MiXCR, giving one entry per CDR3 protein. The table has 140,000 or so distinct CDR3 sequences, approximately 95% seen once. Sequenced: CD4+ T cells from PBMCs. The receptors stem from a human donor with multiple sclerosis.

The gene calls are TRBV12-3 or TRBV12-4 and TRBJ2-3; no clear D. The V gene lost 5 bases and the J gene lost 4 bases, with 13 bases spanning the gap. CDR3 size: 14 residues. The CDR3 coding sequence is TGTGCCAGCAGTGTTAGCACCTGGGCAGATACGCAGTATTTT. Translating gives CASSVSTWADTQYF.

The CDR3 protein is CASSQEGQGYTEAFF. DNA of the CDR3: TGCGCCAGCAGCCAAGAGGGTCAGGGATACACTGAAGCTTTCTTT. This chain connects TRBV4-3 to TRBJ1-1, with D perhaps TRBD1 (5 bases). V was pared by 0 bases and J by 3 bases, with 11 bases between. The CDR3 consists of 15 residues. Germline assignment: CDR1 LGHNA and CDR2 YSLEER.

The V call is TRBV15, the J call TRBJ2-7; TRBD1 is a possible D gene (5 bases). This CDR3 has 14 residues. Germline CDR1 reads LNHNV; CDR2 reads YYDKDF (reference sequence). Trimming pared 5 bases from V and 3 bases from J, leaving 14 bases between. Written as DNA, the CDR3 is TGTGCCACCAGCCCCCCGGACATCAACTACGAGCAGTACTTC. Residues: CATSPPDINYEQYF.

V and J are TRBV12-5 and TRBJ2-3; D may correspond to TRBD1 or TRBD2 (5 bases each). The germline gives CDR1 LGHNT, CDR2 FRNRAP. Trimming shortened V by 0 bases and J by 10 bases, and 8 bases separated the two germline ends. This CDR3 is built from 12 residues. DNA for the CDR3: TGTGCTAGTGGTTTGGTACTAGGGGCGCAGTATTTT. Residues: CASGLVLGAQYF.

The chain employs TRBV29-1 and TRBJ2-1; possibly TRBD1 or TRBD2 for D (6 bases each). The length of the CDR3 is 13 residues. Germline CDR1 is SQVTM and CDR2 is ANQGSEA. V was cut by 3 bases and J by 8 bases, with 14 bases left in between. CDR3 in amino acids: CSVDGGGVYEQFF. Here the CDR3 DNA reads TGCAGCGTTGATGGAGGGGGAGTCTATGAGCAGTTCTTC.

The chain joins TRBV2 to TRBJ1-5; weak D call: TRBD1 (6 bases). This CDR3 has 17 amino acids. V gave up 7 bases and J gave up 0 bases, with 19 bases separating them. The V gene's germline CDR1 is SNHLY and CDR2 FYNNEI. The CDR3 nucleotides read TGTGCCAGCAATCGGATCGGGGGCCAGTATAGCAATCAGCCCCAGCATTTT. Translated: CASNRIGGQYSNQPQHF.

The chain joins TRBV12-3 or TRBV12-4 to TRBJ2-4; TRBD1 agrees at 9 bases. The CDR3 has 13 amino acids. The ends lost 6 bases at V and 6 bases at J; junction bases unmatched: 3. The CDR3 loop is CASSLGQGNIQYF. As DNA, the CDR3 is TGTGCCAGCAGCCTGGGACAGGGAAACATTCAGTACTTC.

V gene TRBV28 combines with J gene TRBJ2-3, with D possibly being TRBD1 or TRBD2 (5 bases each). In germline, CDR1 is MDHEN, CDR2 SYDVKM. This CDR3 spans 15 amino acids. V was shortened by 5 bases and J by 2 bases, with 14 bases between the two germline ends. The CDR3 nucleotides are TGTGCCAGCAGTCAGCAGACCGGGACCACAGATACGCAGTATTTT. This sequence encodes CASSQQTGTTDTQYF.

V gene TRBV6-1 combines with J gene TRBJ2-7; 14 bases align to TRBD2. This CDR3 region has 16 residues. Germline CDR1 and CDR2: MNHNS and SASEGT. The V gene end was trimmed by 8 bases and the J gene end by 6 bases; junction bases not matched to a gene: 12. In DNA, the CDR3 is TGTGCCAGCTCGGCCGGGACTAGCGGGAGATGGCTCGAGCAGTACTTC. Its protein product is CASSAGTSGRWLEQYF.

The V gene is TRBV19, the J gene TRBJ2-2, with 7 bases aligning to TRBD1. The CDR3 consists of 14 residues. V shed 2 bases, J shed 6 bases, and the junction held 3 bases outside the gene matches. Per germline, CDR1 LNHDA and CDR2 SQIVND (reference sequence). The CDR3 region is CASSITGAAGELFF. The CDR3 DNA is TGTGCCAGTAGTATAACAGGGGCCGCCGGGGAGCTGTTTTTT.

This clonotype was seen only a few times. This sequence joins TRBV3-1 and TRBJ2-1, with 7 bases lining up with TRBD2. The V segment lost 6 bases and the J segment 6 bases; nucleotides outside the gene matches: 2. This CDR3 region has 12 residues. CDR1 and CDR2 (germline): LGHDT, YNNKEL (reference sequence). CDR3 bases: TGTGCCAGCAGTCGGACTAGCAATGAGCAGTTCTTC. The encoded protein is CASSRTSNEQFF.

The chain has TRBV5-1 and TRBJ2-6, with D possibly TRBD1 on 5 matching bases. Trimming cost V 0 bases and J 1 base, with 11 bases left between them. Per the germline V gene, CDR1 is SGHRS and CDR2 is YFSETQ. The CDR3 is 17 residues long. Here the CDR3 reads CASSLGLQGSGANVLTF. The CDR3 DNA reads as TGCGCCAGCAGCTTGGGGCTCCAGGGTTCTGGGGCCAACGTCCTGACTTTC.

The V and J genes are TRBV2 and TRBJ2-2, with 7 bases identical to TRBD2. The germline gives CDR1 SNHLY, CDR2 FYNNEI. CDR3 length: 17 residues. The J segment lost 0 bases and the V segment lost 7 bases, leaving 11 bases of the junction unmatched. The CDR3: CASTGGGRAANTGELFF. In DNA form, the CDR3 reads TGTGCCAGCACTGGGGGGGGTCGCGCCGCGAACACCGGGGAGCTGTTTTTT.

The DNA for the CDR3 is TGTGCCAGCACCGACTATGGCTACACCTTC. This encodes CASTDYGYTF. V and J are TRBV2 and TRBJ1-2; D not resolved. V shed 7 bases and J shed 3 bases, with 3 bases lying between them. The CDR3 runs to 10 residues. Germline V gene lookup returns CDR1 SNHLY and CDR2 FYNNEI.

The chain joins TRBV7-2 to TRBJ1-2; no definite D call. The germline V gene encodes CDR1 SGHTA and CDR2 FQGNSA. The CDR3 totals 12 residues. Trimming cost V 5 bases and J 4 bases, with 8 bases left between them. The CDR3 loop is CASSVDFYGYTF. CDR3 DNA: TGTGCCAGCAGCGTAGACTTCTATGGCTACACCTTC.

The genes are TRBV12-3 or TRBV12-4 and TRBJ1-2, with 8 bases matching TRBD1. V lost 7 bases to trimming and J lost 7 bases; unmatched junction nucleotides: 11. The CDR3 spans 14 residues. The CDR3, as DNA: TGTGCCAGCACCGAACAGGGGGTGGCTCGTGGCTACACCTTC. It translates to CASTEQGVARGYTF.

The chain is built from TRBV9 and TRBJ2-3; D gene uncertain. Germline CDR1 reads SGDLS; CDR2 reads YYNGEE. V lost 5 bases and J 4 bases, leaving 5 bases between the germline ends. This CDR3 comprises 11 residues. The CDR3, as DNA: TGTGCCAGCAGTGTCGCAGATACGCAGTATTTT. Protein sequence: CASSVADTQYF.

This clonotype was counted a few times. The chain joins TRBV12-3 or TRBV12-4 to TRBJ1-5; no reliable D call. V dropped 3 bases and J dropped 7 bases, with 4 bases sitting between them. The CDR3 runs to 11 residues. CDR3 coding DNA: TGTGCCAGCAGTTTGTCCCAGCCCCAGCATTTT. This encodes CASSLSQPQHF.